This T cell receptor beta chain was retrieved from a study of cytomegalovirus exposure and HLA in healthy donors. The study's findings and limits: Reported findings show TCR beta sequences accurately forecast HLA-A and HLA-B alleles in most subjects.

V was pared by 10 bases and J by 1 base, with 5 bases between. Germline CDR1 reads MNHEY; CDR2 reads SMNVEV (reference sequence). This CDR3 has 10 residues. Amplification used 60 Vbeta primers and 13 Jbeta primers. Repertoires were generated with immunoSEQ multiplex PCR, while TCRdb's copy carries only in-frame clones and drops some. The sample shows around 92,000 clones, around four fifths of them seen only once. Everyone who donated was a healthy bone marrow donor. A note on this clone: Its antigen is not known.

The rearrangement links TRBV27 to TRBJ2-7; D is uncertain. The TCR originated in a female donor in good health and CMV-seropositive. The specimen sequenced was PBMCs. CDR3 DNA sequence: TGTGCCATCTCGTCCTACGAGCAGTACTTC. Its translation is CAISSYEQYF.